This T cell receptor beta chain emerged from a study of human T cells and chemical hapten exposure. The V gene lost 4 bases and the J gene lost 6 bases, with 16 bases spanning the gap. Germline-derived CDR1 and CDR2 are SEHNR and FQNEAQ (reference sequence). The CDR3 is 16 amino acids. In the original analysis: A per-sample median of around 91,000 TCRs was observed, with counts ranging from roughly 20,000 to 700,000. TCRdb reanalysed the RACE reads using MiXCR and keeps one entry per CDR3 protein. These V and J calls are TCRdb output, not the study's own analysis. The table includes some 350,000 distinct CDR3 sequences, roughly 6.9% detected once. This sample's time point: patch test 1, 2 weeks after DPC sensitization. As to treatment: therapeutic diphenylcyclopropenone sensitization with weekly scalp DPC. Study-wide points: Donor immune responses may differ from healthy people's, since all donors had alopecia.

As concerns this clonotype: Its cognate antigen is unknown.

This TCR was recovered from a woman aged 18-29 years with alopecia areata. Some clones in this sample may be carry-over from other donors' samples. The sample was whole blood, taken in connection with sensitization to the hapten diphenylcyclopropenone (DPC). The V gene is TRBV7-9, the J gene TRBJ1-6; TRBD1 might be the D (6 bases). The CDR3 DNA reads TGTGCCAGCAGCTCCTCTCGGGGGGGCTTTAATTCACCCCTCCACTTT. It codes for CASSSSRGGFNSPLHF.